This T cell receptor (beta chain) was sequenced for a study of T cells in Graves' hyperthyroidism and ophthalmopathy (dated by TCRdb to between 2017 and 2020). Broadly, across the study: Peripheral blood was collected at initial diagnosis, before any treatment. An independent validation cohort of around 19 hyperthyroidism patients and about 16 patients who later progressed to ophthalmopathy tested prospective prediction of ophthalmopathy. A discovery cohort of about 95 patients, about 40 with Graves' ophthalmopathy and 55 to 60 with stable Graves' hyperthyroidism, was used to find distinguishing TCR V-J signatures. In roughly six Graves' hyperthyroidism patients, the study also compared T-cell repertoires from thyroid tissue with T-cell repertoires from blood. For training and testing, the 80 to 100 patients in the discovery cohort were randomly divided in a 7:3 ratio. After sampling, hyperthyroidism patients received methimazole starting at 30 mg daily, and ophthalmopathy patients received high-dose intravenous methylprednisolone. The paper describes TCR Vbeta CDR3 sequencing of fewer than 150 peripheral blood samples, made up of roughly 40 ophthalmopathy patients, 70 to 75 hyperthyroidism patients and 17 progressor patients.

Hyperthyroidism patients were newly diagnosed, had a disease duration of under 2 months, and were aged 18 to 65 years. Exclusion was applied to patients with uncontrolled infections, other autoimmune diseases, pregnancy or lactation. Diagnoses were established on the basis of clinical symptoms, serum thyroxine and TRAb, thyroid ultrasound, and orbital computed tomography. Blood from progressor patients was drawn when they were first diagnosed with hyperthyroidism, before any ophthalmopathy symptoms appeared. PBMCs were isolated from roughly 10 ml of fresh peripheral blood by Ficoll-Paque density gradient centrifugation. Patients classed as progressors first received a Graves' hyperthyroidism diagnosis and then went on to develop ophthalmopathy during follow-up. Trizol reagent was used to extract total RNA, and RNA quality was then checked on an Agilent 2100 Bioanalyzer. Overall results and qualifications from the work: In cross-validation, a model built on a 13 V-J signature told ophthalmopathy apart from stable hyperthyroidism with less than 90% sensitivity and 81% to 82% specificity, and in testing the same model reached 80%/75%. Most expanded thyroid clonotypes (frequency above 0.001) were also detected in blood, a finding suggesting that blood repertoires may reflect thyroid immune responses. During validation, the model predicted progression to ophthalmopathy a median of approximately 6 months ahead of onset, with more than 60% sensitivity and about 75% specificity. Sample size was not statistically predetermined, and blinding of investigators to group allocation was not performed.

This clonotype appeared a few times. Its antigen remains unidentified. No base qualities exist here, and no much larger clone lies one base off it. Relative to germline, V is 2 bases shorter and J is 6 bases shorter, with 10 bases between their ends. The CDR3 sequence holds 13 residues, the cysteine and phenylalanine included. The sequence is cut down to CDR3 DNA, 39 bases in frame from base 1. Based on the germline V gene (reference sequence), the CDR1 and CDR2 sequences are GTSNPN and SVGIG. Amplification of TCR beta CDR3 regions was carried out from RNA transcripts. A first-round RT-PCR of the TCR CDR3 used the HTBI primer set with the Qiagen OneStep RT-PCR kit. A second multiplex PCR round built the libraries, followed by size selection and purification. Paired-end sequencing of the libraries was performed with 100 bp reads on an Illumina HiSeq2000. Processing in the source paper ran as follows. Raw data were processed with SOAPnuke, discarding reads with adapters, uncalled bases, mean Phred below 15, or no exact constant-primer or identifier match. COPE v1.2.5 was used to merge the high-quality paired reads, and each unique nucleotide sequence was defined as a clonotype. Clonotypes were aligned to IMGT TRBV, TRBD and TRBJ reference segments using MiTCR v1.1. The analysis included only V-J combinations with a frequency above 0.0001, which together covered around 99% of the repertoires. The TCS score was defined as F50 (clonal expansion) divided by E x V (chaos), with BLOSUM62-based TCRdist calculated between CDR3 peptides within each V-J. Welch's t-statistics and random forest reduced several hundred V-J features to roughly 13, which were used in a naive Bayes classifier (R e1071). The raw public data were reprocessed by TCRdb itself: fastp quality trimming at Q25, MiXCR clonotype calling, in-frame beta chains only. Rows with a matching CDR3 protein are joined into one entry that keeps the most common DNA and genes. TCRdb's processing, not the study's, gives the V and J calls here. This sample gives approximately 370,000 distinct CDR3 sequences in total; approximately 18% of them show up just once. Around a third of the sample belongs to the ten largest clones.

The source material was blood. The receptor chain draws on TRBV30 and TRBJ2-2; the D segment cannot be called with confidence. The TCR comes from a woman in her thirties with Graves' hyperthyroidism that later progressed to Graves' ophthalmopathy. The CDR3 region has the sequence CAWSLWVSGELFF. At the DNA level, the sequence is TGTGCCTGGAGTTTGTGGGTATCCGGGGAGCTGTTTTTT.